These 16 T cell receptor beta chains were all obtained from the same sample, sequenced in a study of blood T cell repertoires in COVID-19. Only in-frame clones appear in the TCRdb table, and some are missing; sequencing was by immunoSEQ multiplex PCR. The sample records 40,000 to 60,000 clones, more than 90% being singletons. The source material was peripheral blood. Receptor source: a human donor in a cohort sampled during active COVID-19.

DNA for the CDR3: TGCAGCGTTGACCTTGTGAACACTGAAGCTTTCTTT. It specifies CSVDLVNTEAFF. The rearrangement links TRBV29-1 to TRBJ1-1; D is unclear. CDR1 and CDR2 from the germline V gene are SQVTM and ANQGSEA. The CDR3 runs 12 residues. Trimming took off 3 bases at V and 0 bases at J, with 5 bases between the two ends.

The gene calls are TRBV2 and TRBJ1-6; 9 nucleotides match TRBD1. Trimming removed 6 bases from V and 14 bases from J; junction bases left unmatched: 8. The germline V gene has CDR1 SNHLY and CDR2 FYNNEI. This CDR3 is 13 amino acids long. The CDR3 DNA sequence: TGTGCCAGCAGGGGGGACAGGGTGGAATCCCTCCACTTT. The encoded protein is CASRGDRVESLHF.

The chain is built from TRBV5-6 and TRBJ1-3, with 7 nucleotides matching TRBD1. Germline V gene lookup returns CDR1 SGHDT and CDR2 YYEEEE. This CDR3 is 18 amino acids long. J lost 0 bases, V lost 4 bases, and 13 bases had no gene match. The CDR3 nucleotides are TGTGCCAGCAGCCACAGAGGGGGACAGCAGAGCTCTGGAAACACCATATATTTT. Its protein product is CASSHRGGQQSSGNTIYF. Combining the CDR3 with reference TRBV5-6 and TRBJ1-3 gives the whole variable domain DAGVTQSPTHLIKTRGQQVTLRCSPKSGHDTVSWYQQALGQGPQFIFQYYEEEERQRGNFPDRFSGHQFPNYSSELNVNALLLGDSALYLCASSHRGGQQSSGNTIYFGEGSWLTVV.

This chain joins TRBV3-1 (or the pseudogene TRBV3-2) and TRBJ2-1, with 12 bases aligning to TRBD2. The V gene end was trimmed by 6 bases and the J gene end by 0 bases; junction bases not matched to a gene: 6. The length of the CDR3 is 17 residues. CDR1 and CDR2 (germline): LGHDT, YNNKEL (reference sequence). CDR3 loop: CASRMTSGSLSYNEQFF. CDR3 coding DNA: TGTGCCAGCAGAATGACTAGCGGGAGTCTCTCCTACAATGAGCAGTTCTTC.

The CDR3 nucleotides are TGTGCTAGTGGCCCCGGGACAGCTAATGAAAAACTGTTTTTT. This translates into CASGPGTANEKLFF. The chain couples TRBV12-5 to TRBJ1-4; 7 nucleotides align to TRBD1. Per the germline V gene, CDR1 is LGHNT and CDR2 is FRNRAP. V trimming: 6 bases; J trimming: 3 bases; junction bases outside the gene matches: 4. This CDR3 is 14 amino acids long.

This chain connects TRBV7-9 to TRBJ1-4; TRBD1 is a possible D gene (6 bases). Germline V lookup: CDR1 SEHNR, CDR2 FQNEAQ (reference sequence). The CDR3 covers 14 residues. Trimming took off 5 bases at V and 8 bases at J, with 15 bases between the two ends. CDR3 in DNA: TGTGCCAGCAGCCCTTTGGACAGAGGCGAAAAACTGTTTTTT. Protein: CASSPLDRGEKLFF.

The CDR3: CASSLDRDQPQHF. CDR3 sequence (DNA): TGTGCCAGCAGCTTAGACCGCGATCAGCCCCAGCATTTT. This sequence joins TRBV11-2 and TRBJ1-5; D gene ambiguous. The CDR3 loop spans 13 amino acids. Germline V lookup: CDR1 SGHAT, CDR2 FQNNGV. V lost 0 bases and J lost 5, with 5 bases in between.

This chain joins TRBV11-2 and TRBJ2-7, with D maybe TRBD1 (6 bases). The CDR3 loop spans 14 amino acids. Germline CDR1 reads SGHAT; CDR2 reads FQNNGV. Trimming removed 1 base at V and 2 bases at J, with 9 bases between. CDR3 region: CASSLGRGPYEQYF. In DNA form, the CDR3 reads TGTGCCAGCAGCTTAGGCAGGGGACCCTACGAGCAGTACTTC.

The chain employs TRBV6-5 and TRBJ2-7, with 8 bases aligning to TRBD1. The CDR3 extends over 15 amino acids. Germline trimming cut 2 bases from V and 3 bases from J; bases unmatched to any gene: 6. The germline V gene has CDR1 MNHEY and CDR2 SVGAGI. The CDR3 reads CASSYDRGRNYEQYF. CDR3 coding DNA: TGTGCCAGCAGTTACGACAGGGGAAGAAACTACGAGCAGTACTTC.

J is TRBJ2-7 and V is TRBV30; TRBD2 aligns across 7 bases. The CDR3 extends over 14 amino acids. J gave up 2 bases and V 4 bases, and 8 bases lay outside the gene matches. CDR1 is GTSNPN, CDR2 SVGIG, per germline (reference sequence). In DNA form, the CDR3 reads TGTGCCTGGACTCTCGCGGGGGTTACCTACGAGCAGTACTTC. This translates into CAWTLAGVTYEQYF.

The chain links TRBV27 to TRBJ2-6; 11 positions match TRBD2. This CDR3 region has 18 residues. Germline V gene data show CDR1 as MNHEY and CDR2 as SMNVEV (reference sequence). With V trimmed by 6 bases and J by 0 bases, 7 bases remained unmatched. CDR3 in amino acids: CASSPTSGGFSGANVLTF. The CDR3 DNA reads as TGTGCCAGCAGCCCAACTAGCGGGGGCTTCTCTGGGGCCAACGTCCTGACTTTC.

The rearrangement links TRBV7-9 to TRBJ1-4, with a weak D call TRBD1 (5 bases). CDR1 and CDR2 (germline): SEHNR, FQNEAQ (reference sequence). Deletions cut 1 base from V and 5 bases from J, with 8 bases between. This CDR3 spans 14 amino acids. Here the CDR3 DNA reads TGTGCCAGCAGCTTAGTTAGACAGAATGAAAAACTGTTTTTT. Its translation: CASSLVRQNEKLFF.

V usage is TRBV5-1 and J usage is TRBJ2-1; TRBD2 matches at 9 bases. The CDR3 length is 14 residues. The germline V gene encodes CDR1 SGHRS and CDR2 YFSETQ. The V and J ends lost 5 bases and 6 bases, in that order; junction bases with no gene match: 6. The CDR3 sequence is CASRGGRAVNEQFF. In DNA form, the CDR3 reads TGCGCCAGCAGGGGCGGGAGGGCTGTCAATGAGCAGTTCTTC.

The rearrangement uses TRBV24-1 and TRBJ1-1; D not certain. V lost 3 bases and J lost 1, with 8 bases in between. The CDR3 contains 14 residues. Per the germline V gene, CDR1 is KGHDR and CDR2 is SFDVKD. CDR3 DNA sequence: TGTGCCACCAGTGATCCCGACAAGAACACTGAAGCTTTCTTT. Translated: CATSDPDKNTEAFF.

The V call is TRBV10-2, the J call TRBJ1-5; 7 bases match TRBD1. With 3 bases clipped from V and 1 base from J, the junction kept 9 bases outside the gene matches. CDR1 WSHSY and CDR2 SAAADI come from the germline V gene. The CDR3 has 17 amino acids. CDR3 protein: CASSEPQGVGSNQPQHF. The CDR3 DNA sequence: TGCGCCAGCAGTGAACCCCAGGGGGTGGGAAGCAATCAGCCCCAGCATTTT.

J is TRBJ1-4 and V is TRBV28, with D tentatively TRBD1 (5 bases). V shed 1 base and J shed 2 bases, with 5 bases lying between them. The CDR3 spans 14 residues. Germline V gene lookup returns CDR1 MDHEN and CDR2 SYDVKM. In DNA form, the CDR3 reads TGTGCCAGCAGTTTATACAGGACTAATGAAAAACTGTTTTTT. It codes for CASSLYRTNEKLFF.